The rows below give T cell receptor beta chains drawn from one sample of a study of cytomegalovirus exposure and HLA in healthy donors. Measured with immunoSEQ multiplex PCR; TCRdb has only the in-frame clones, and not every one. The sample includes some 150,000 clones, around 72% of them seen just once. Source material: PBMCs. The source is a man aged 45-60 years in good health and CMV-seropositive. The conserved cysteine and the conserved F or W are not part of the CDR3 here. Fields, in order: D gene, V gene, J gene, CDR3 protein. A D gene is named only where the DNA matches it firmly.

D: NA
V: TRBV5-8
J: TRBJ1-2
CDR3: ASSRTVYGYT

D: TRBD1
V: TRBV6-5
J: TRBJ1-4
CDR3: ASRQTGATNEKLF

D: TRBD1
V: TRBV18
J: TRBJ1-2
CDR3: ASSPPGTGFGYT

D: NA
V: TRBV5-6
J: TRBJ2-6
CDR3: ASSLRGGDRTSGANVLT

D: NA
V: TRBV2
J: TRBJ1-1
CDR3: ASSDRVRNTEAF

D: NA
V: TRBV15
J: TRBJ2-3
CDR3: ATSRGGSTDTQY

D: NA
V: TRBV18
J: TRBJ2-2
CDR3: ASSPLSTGELF

D: TRBD2
V: TRBV4-2
J: TRBJ2-1
CDR3: ASSRGLAGAFEQF

D: TRBD2
V: TRBV7-8
J: TRBJ2-7
CDR3: ASSRAHKTSGTTYEQY

D: TRBD2
V: TRBV18
J: TRBJ2-7
CDR3: ASSPGLAPYEQY

D: TRBD1
V: TRBV4-1
J: TRBJ2-1
CDR3: ASSQAAQGYRNEQF

D: NA
V: TRBV7-9
J: TRBJ1-1
CDR3: ASSILAGGAEAF

D: NA
V: TRBV19
J: TRBJ1-2
CDR3: ASRLYPDYGYT

D: NA
V: TRBV7-2
J: TRBJ1-4
CDR3: ASSLDSLKLF

D: TRBD2
V: TRBV4-2
J: TRBJ2-1
CDR3: ASSTPSGGSINEQF

D: TRBD1
V: TRBV5-1
J: TRBJ2-7
CDR3: ASSLDRGRDEQY

D: NA
V: TRBV6-5
J: TRBJ1-1
CDR3: ASSYSTAPSTEAF

D: TRBD2
V: TRBV6-6
J: TRBJ2-1
CDR3: ASSQPLAGVGEQF

D: TRBD1
V: TRBV6-1
J: TRBJ1-5
CDR3: ASSEARRGSNQPQH

D: NA
V: TRBV18
J: TRBJ1-5
CDR3: ASSLYHPIGELGNQPQH

D: NA
V: TRBV9
J: TRBJ2-3
CDR3: ASSVVDFTDTQY

D: TRBD1
V: TRBV6-1
J: TRBJ1-1
CDR3: ASSPRTGGGTEAF

D: NA
V: TRBV27
J: TRBJ1-5
CDR3: ASSLWGDNQPQH

D: NA
V: TRBV10-2
J: TRBJ1-1
CDR3: ASSDKGGGRSAEAF

D: NA
V: TRBV2
J: TRBJ1-1
CDR3: ASSEQGNTEAF

D: TRBD1
V: TRBV11-3
J: TRBJ2-5
CDR3: ASSLGEDRDETQY

D: TRBD1
V: TRBV6-1
J: TRBJ2-7
CDR3: ASSGQFQGADHEQY

D: TRBD1
V: TRBV5-4
J: TRBJ2-7
CDR3: ASSSFQGAGMYEQY

D: NA
V: TRBV27
J: TRBJ2-3
CDR3: ASSLWAEGTDTQY

D: TRBD1
V: TRBV5-1
J: TRBJ2-1
CDR3: ASSSKTSGTGSRDEQF